These T cell receptor beta chains were read from a single sample in a study of T cell responses to AZD1222 COVID-19 vaccine. TCRdb's table, derived via immunoSEQ multiplex PCR, lists solely in-frame clones and lacks some. The table shows around 130,000 clones, with 93% occurring only once. The input for sequencing was peripheral blood, taken on day 0 of AZD1222 vaccination. These receptors all come from an adult in good health. The CDR3 runs from the conserved cysteine through the conserved F or W. D genes are given only for firm matches. Part of the rows lack a size; the others show once, few, many or a class for expanded clones.

V: TRBV5-1; D: TRBD2; length: 14; size: NA; J: TRBJ2-5; DNA: TGCGCCAGCAGCTCTGGGACTACCCAAGAGACCCAGTACTTC; CDR3: CASSSGTTQETQYF
V: TRBV6-6; D: NA; length: 16; size: NA; J: TRBJ2-1; DNA: TGTGCCAGCAGTTACTCGATACCTTCCGGATACAATGAGCAGTTCTTC; CDR3: CASSYSIPSGYNEQFF
V: TRBV28; D: TRBD1; length: 16; size: NA; J: TRBJ1-2; DNA: TGTGCCAGCAGTGAACAGGGGCGTTCCCCCAGTTATGGCTACACCTTC; CDR3: CASSEQGRSPSYGYTF
V: TRBV7-9; D: NA; length: 11; size: few; J: TRBJ1-4; DNA: TGTGCCAGCAGCTCAGATGAAAAACTGTTTTTT; CDR3: CASSSDEKLFF
V: TRBV10-1; D: NA; length: 15; size: NA; J: TRBJ2-3; DNA: TGCGCCAGCAGTGACCGGGACTGGAACACAGATACGCAGTATTTT; CDR3: CASSDRDWNTDTQYF
V: TRBV28; D: TRBD2; length: 16; size: NA; J: TRBJ2-5; DNA: TGTGCCAGCAGTTTTACCCAGGGAGGGACTCAAGAGACCCAGTACTTC; CDR3: CASSFTQGGTQETQYF
V: TRBV19; D: NA; length: 12; size: NA; J: TRBJ1-6; DNA: TGTGCCAGTAGGAACCTAAATTCACCCCTCCACTTT; CDR3: CASRNLNSPLHF
V: TRBV4-3; D: NA; length: 14; size: NA; J: TRBJ2-1; DNA: TGCGCCAGCAGCCAAGTCGGCTATCACAATGAGCAGTTCTTC; CDR3: CASSQVGYHNEQFF
V: TRBV5-1; D: TRBD1; length: 15; size: NA; J: TRBJ1-2; DNA: TGCGCCAGCAGCCCAATGGGACAGGGGACCTATGGCTACACCTTC; CDR3: CASSPMGQGTYGYTF
V: TRBV18; D: TRBD1; length: 16; size: NA; J: TRBJ1-1; DNA: TGTGCCAGCTCACGCGGACAGGGAGGTGCGAACACTGAAGCTTTCTTT; CDR3: CASSRGQGGANTEAFF
V: TRBV3-1/TRBV3-2; D: NA; length: 15; size: NA; J: TRBJ1-1; DNA: TGTGCCAGCAGCCAGGGGGGAGGGGCTGACACTGAAGCTTTCTTT; CDR3: CASSQGGGADTEAFF
V: TRBV18; D: TRBD1; length: 15; size: NA; J: TRBJ2-5; DNA: TGTGCCAGCTCCCTTTCACAGGGGGCACAAGAGACCCAGTACTTC; CDR3: CASSLSQGAQETQYF
V: TRBV5-8; D: TRBD1; length: 18; size: NA; J: TRBJ2-6; DNA: TGTGCCAGCAGCTTTAGGGGGCTGGGGGCTTCTGGGGCCAACGTCCTGACTTTC; CDR3: CASSFRGLGASGANVLTF
V: TRBV10-3; D: TRBD2; length: 18; size: NA; J: TRBJ2-1; DNA: TGTGCCATCAGTGAGTCTAGGACTAGCGGGAAACTTAAGAATGAGCAGTTCTTC; CDR3: CAISESRTSGKLKNEQFF
V: TRBV7-2; D: TRBD2; length: 18; size: NA; J: TRBJ2-2; DNA: TGTGCCAGCAGCTCAACTAGCGGGAGGGCCCTCGCCACCGGGGAGCTGTTTTTT; CDR3: CASSSTSGRALATGELFF
V: TRBV10-3; D: TRBD1; length: 14; size: NA; J: TRBJ2-7; DNA: TGTGCCATCAGGGAAGGGACAGGTCTCTACGAGCAGTACTTC; CDR3: CAIREGTGLYEQYF
V: TRBV6-2/TRBV6-3; D: NA; length: 14; size: NA; J: TRBJ2-7; DNA: TGTGCCAGCAGTCGTCAACTCCGGTGGCACGAGCAGTACTTC; CDR3: CASSRQLRWHEQYF
V: TRBV6-5; D: TRBD2; length: 15; size: once; J: TRBJ2-3; DNA: TGTGCCAGCAGTTACTGGGGGGGAAGCACAGATACGCAGTATTTT; CDR3: CASSYWGGSTDTQYF
V: TRBV27; D: NA; length: 13; size: once; J: TRBJ2-7; DNA: TGTGCCAGCAGGTTAAAGGGTTCCTACGAGCAGTACTTC; CDR3: CASRLKGSYEQYF
V: TRBV4-3; D: TRBD1; length: 14; size: NA; J: TRBJ1-1; DNA: TGCGCCAGCAGCCAAGGCGGACAGGGGGCGGTCGCTTTCTTT; CDR3: CASSQGGQGAVAFF
V: TRBV7-9; D: NA; length: 11; size: NA; J: TRBJ2-1; DNA: TGTGCCAGCAGCTCCGACCAAATGGAGTTCTTC; CDR3: CASSSDQMEFF
V: TRBV3-1/TRBV3-2; D: TRBD1; length: 15; size: NA; J: TRBJ1-1; DNA: TGTGCCAGCAGCCACTTACAGGGGGGCAACACTGAAGCTTTCTTT; CDR3: CASSHLQGGNTEAFF
V: TRBV30; D: TRBD1; length: 13; size: NA; J: TRBJ1-2; DNA: TGTGCCTGGAGAGGGACAGGGGGGCATGGCTACACCTTC; CDR3: CAWRGTGGHGYTF
V: TRBV3-1/TRBV3-2; D: NA; length: 12; size: NA; J: TRBJ2-7; DNA: TGTGCCAGCAGCCCGCGGACAGACGAGCAGTACTTC; CDR3: CASSPRTDEQYF
V: TRBV5-1; D: NA; length: 14; size: NA; J: TRBJ2-6; DNA: TGCGCCAGCGGGTGGGGTCCTGGGGCCAACGTCCTGACTTTC; CDR3: CASGWGPGANVLTF
V: TRBV5-1; D: TRBD2; length: 15; size: NA; J: TRBJ2-7; DNA: TGCGCCAGCAGCTTGCAGGGAGGGCCTACAGTCGAGCAGTACTTC; CDR3: CASSLQGGPTVEQYF
V: TRBV18; D: TRBD1; length: 16; size: NA; J: TRBJ1-1; DNA: TGTGCCAGCTCACCACCTGGGACAGGGAGGAGGGGTGAAGCTTTCTTT; CDR3: CASSPPGTGRRGEAFF
V: TRBV19; D: NA; length: 17; size: once; J: TRBJ2-3; DNA: TGTGCCAGTAGTGAGCGGGCCTCCGGCGTCGGCACAGATACGCAGTATTTT; CDR3: CASSERASGVGTDTQYF